This entry concerns a single TCR beta chain. Its antigen remains unidentified. Sequencer: NextSeq 550. The Human TCR Profiling Kit (MiLaboratory) was used to prepare UMI-labeled 5' RACE TRB cDNA libraries. cDNA synthesis used the entire amount of extracted RNA, and PCR amplification then used the entire amount of cDNA produced. Libraries were prepared in parallel with an identical number of PCR cycles. In the authors' own workflow: MIGEC and MiXCR extracted about 50,000 +/- 10,000 unique UMI-labeled TRB cDNA molecules per library, requiring at least two reads per UMI. An average of around 40,000 +/- 10,000 functional in-frame TRB CDR3 nucleotide clonotypes without stop codons was found per library. Diversity metrics, including normalized Shannon-Wiener and Chao1, were computed in VDJtools after downsampling to 5000 UMI-labeled TRB molecules per sample. For the central five CDR3 residues, VDJtools calculated physicochemical properties weighted by clonotype size, namely interaction energy, strength, volume and Kidera factor 4. One entry per CDR3 protein sequence results from the TCRdb reprocessing of the reads, with DNA left out. The V and J calls, along with clone size, are taken from TCRdb and not from the paper's own processing. This sample's listing comprises 150,000 or so distinct CDR3 sequences. Nearly 0.5% of the sample is held by the ten biggest clonotypes.

This specimen belongs to a study of CXCR3-negative and CXCR3-positive naive CD8 T cells (dated by TCRdb to between 2018 and 2021). As for the study more broadly: In total, roughly 130 million TRB reads were obtained, corresponding to roughly 1.5 +/- 0.3 million reads per library. Data from some twelve donors, pooled across two independent experiments, went into the diversity and physicochemical repertoire analyses. The TRBV-TRBJ cluster analysis covered naive subsets from 5 or 6 donors and memory cells from 3 donors. What the authors observed across the whole study: TRBV-TRBJ usage was similar between naive CXCR3-negative and CXCR3-positive cells from the same donor, while memory cells showed distinct patterns. CXCR3 expression partially decreased after cryopreservation, so most assays used freshly isolated PBMCs. Comparably high repertoire diversity was found in both naive subsets, whereas much lower repertoire diversity was found in memory CD8+ T cells. Compared with CXCR3-negative naive cells, CXCR3-positive naive cells had TRB CDR3s with higher hydrophobicity (lower Kidera factor 4), lower energy, and higher strength and volume indices. Because surface CD5, which is linked to self-reactivity in mice, was comparable between the naive subsets, TCR interaction strength was also inferred from TRB CDR3 physicochemical properties.

Each CD8+ T cell subset was flow-sorted in triplicate, with fewer than 350,000 cells per subset placed directly into RLT lysis buffer. Naive CD8+ T cells were defined stringently as CD45RO-CCR7+CD27+CD95- to exclude memory contaminants. Peripheral blood mononuclear cells were isolated from buffy coats by standard density gradient centrifugation. A FACSAria III was used to flow-sort naive CD8+ T cells into CXCR3-negative and CXCR3-positive populations. An RNeasy Mini Kit was used to extract total RNA from the sorted cells. The CDR3, cysteine through phenylalanine, is 16 amino acids long. No DNA accompanies this entry. CDR1 and CDR2, looked up from the germline V gene (reference sequence), are MNHEY and SMNVEV.

Material for sequencing was naive CXCR3+ CD8+ T cells from blood. The cell subset or site tag for this specimen amounts to: CD45RO-CCR7+CD27+CD95- naive CD8+ T cells expressing CXCR3 (TNR3+). The rearrangement combines TRBV27 with TRBJ1-5; as DNA is missing, the TRBD1 call by TCRdb cannot be tested. The sequence came from a human donor in good health. Some clones in this sample may be carry-over from other donors' samples. The CDR3 has the sequence CASSQDRASSNQPQHF.